Each of the 30 T cell receptor beta chains below was sequenced from the same sample in a study of T cells after yellow fever vaccination. TCRdb redid the calling of the 5' RACE reads with MiXCR, one entry per CDR3 protein. The data show about 510,000 distinct CDR3 sequences, 21% seen once. This sample comprised PBMCs, obtained approximately 20 days after the first yellow fever vaccination. Receptor source: a man aged 18 to 35 who received the YFV17D yellow fever vaccine.

This chain connects TRBV5-6 to TRBJ1-2; 9 bases are a match to TRBD1. The CDR3 covers 14 residues. Germline CDR1 is SGHDT and CDR2 is YYEEEE. V gave up 4 bases and J gave up 5 bases; unmatched junction bases: 6. The CDR3 loop is CASSTGGNQYGYTF. CDR3 in DNA: TGTGCCAGCAGCACAGGGGGCAATCAGTATGGCTACACCTTC.

Comment on this clonotype: One end of the junction fails to match germline, which may point to a read error. The chain uses TRBV12-3 or TRBV12-4 and TRBJ1-1; D remains ambiguous. The CDR3 covers 11 residues. CDR3 sequence: CASRLGTEAFF. DNA for the CDR3: TGTGCCAGCAGATTAGGAACTGAAGCTTTCTTT.

This clonotype was picked up a small number of times. V is TRBV15 and J is TRBJ2-7; D gene unclear. The V and J ends lost 1 base and 7 bases respectively, with 11 bases between them. This CDR3 comprises 13 residues. Looked up from germline, CDR1 is LNHNV and CDR2 is YYDKDF (reference sequence). CDR3 in DNA: TGTGCCACCAGCAGAGCCCCCCTGAGGGAGCAGTACGTC. Its translation: CATSRAPLREQYV.

This clonotype has only a few counts. The chain combines TRBV5-4 with TRBJ2-3; 8 bases fit TRBD2. The V segment lost 1 base and the J segment 5 bases; nucleotides outside the gene matches: 6. Germline lookup yields CDR1 SGHNT and CDR2 YYREEE (reference sequence). This CDR3 comprises 15 residues. The CDR3 protein is CASSLNGGARDTQYF. In nucleotides, the CDR3 is TGTGCCAGCAGCTTGAACGGGGGGGCCAGAGATACGCAGTATTTT.

This clonotype was recorded at least ten times. V gene TRBV7-2 combines with J gene TRBJ2-3; D gene uncertain. Per the germline V gene, CDR1 is SGHTA and CDR2 is FQGNSA. V lost 3 bases and J 1 base, leaving 8 bases between the germline ends. The CDR3 contains 14 residues. Here the CDR3 DNA reads TGTGCCAGCAGCTTTGATCGGGGCACAGATACGCAGTATTTT. It codes for CASSFDRGTDTQYF.

The chain has TRBV18 and TRBJ2-2, with TRBD1 matching over 9 bases. After removal of 2 bases from V and 4 bases from J, the junction contained 8 bases not matched to a gene. CDR1 and CDR2 from the germline V gene are KGHSH and LQKENI. The CDR3 extends over 17 amino acids. The CDR3: CASSPSAGQGRTGELFF. The CDR3 DNA reads TGTGCCAGCTCACCAAGTGCGGGACAGGGTCGCACCGGGGAGCTGTTTTTT.

This clonotype was picked up a small number of times. The chain carries TRBV6-5 and TRBJ2-2; D is unresolved. Trimming pared 4 bases from V and 3 bases from J, leaving 9 bases between. Germline CDR1 MNHEY, CDR2 SVGAGI. The CDR3 runs 14 residues. The CDR3, as DNA: TGTGCCAGCAGTTCTTTAGAGTACACCGGGGAGCTGTTTTTT. The encoded protein is CASSSLEYTGELFF.

In this sample, this clonotype turned up a few times. The rearrangement uses TRBV10-3 and TRBJ2-2; 7 bases line up with TRBD1. V shed 6 bases and J 0 bases; nucleotides not matched to a gene: 7. The CDR3 length is 16 residues. Per the germline V gene, CDR1 is ENHRY and CDR2 is SYGVKD. CDR3 DNA: TGTGCCATCAGCCCGGCTGGGACAGCGAACACCGGGGAGCTGTTTTTT. It yields the protein CAISPAGTANTGELFF.

This clonotype was recorded a few times. J is TRBJ1-2 and V is TRBV20-1; 7 bases map to TRBD1. Unmatched junction bases numbered 6, after V lost 1 base and J lost 4 bases. The CDR3 consists of 14 residues. In germline, CDR1 is DFQATT, CDR2 SNEGSKA (reference sequence). CDR3 sequence (DNA): TGCAGTGCTAGAGTCGGCCAGGGGGGCTATGGCTACACCTTC. Translated: CSARVGQGGYGYTF.

This clonotype has only a few counts. The chain is built from TRBV4-3 and TRBJ1-5, with TRBD1 as a possible D gene (6 bases). V was clipped by 0 bases and J by 4 bases, with 16 bases between them. Germline CDR1 LGHNA, CDR2 YSLEER. This CDR3 contains 17 residues. Here the CDR3 DNA reads TGCGCCAGCAGCCAAGAGGTGGGGGCGACAGAAAATCAGCCCCAGCATTTT. This gives the protein CASSQEVGATENQPQHF.

This clonotype has more than one count but fewer than ten. The V gene is TRBV28, the J gene TRBJ2-5; 11 nucleotides align to TRBD2. There are 15 residues in the CDR3. CDR1 and CDR2 from the germline V gene are MDHEN and SYDVKM. V lost 7 bases, J lost 4 bases, and 8 bases stayed unmatched. The CDR3 DNA reads TGTGCCAGCAACTCCCTAGCGGGGGGATCAGAGACCCAGTACTTC. It encodes CASNSLAGGSETQYF.

This clonotype was counted a few times. V gene TRBV7-8 combines with J gene TRBJ2-2; 7 bases are a match to TRBD2. Per the germline V gene, CDR1 is SGHVS and CDR2 is FQNEAQ. V lost 10 bases and J lost 3; bases outside the gene matches: 5. This CDR3 is 13 amino acids long. The CDR3 region has the DNA TGTGCCACTAGACTAGCTTACACCGGGGAGCTGTTTTTT. It yields the protein CATRLAYTGELFF.

This sequence joins TRBV9 and TRBJ2-2, with D unclear. The CDR3 sequence is 13 residues long. CDR1 and CDR2 (germline): SGDLS, YYNGEE. Trimming cost V 3 bases and J 3 bases, with 6 bases left between them. The CDR3: CASSAYYTGELFF. DNA of the CDR3: TGTGCCAGCAGCGCCTACTACACCGGGGAGCTGTTTTTT.

The chain joins TRBV7-8 to TRBJ2-7, with D possibly TRBD1 on 5 matching bases. Trimming stripped 5 bases from V and 0 bases from J, with 11 bases between. The CDR3 extends over 14 amino acids. Germline CDR1 is SGHVS and CDR2 is FQNEAQ. This CDR3 reads CASSLTATSYEQYV. In DNA, the CDR3 is TGTGCCAGCAGCCTGACAGCTACCTCCTACGAGCAGTACGTC.

The CDR3 DNA sequence: TGTGCCAGCAGCTTGTACGGGGGGGCGGAAGATACGCAGTATTTT. The encoded protein is CASSLYGGAEDTQYF. This chain uses TRBV7-3 with TRBJ2-3; TRBD2 matches at 8 bases. This CDR3 is 15 amino acids long. Germline CDR1 is SGHTA and CDR2 is FQGTGA. With V trimmed by 3 bases and J by 5 bases, 7 bases remained unmatched.

The V gene is TRBV5-1, the J gene TRBJ2-3; 7 bases are shared with TRBD2. CDR1 and CDR2 from the germline V gene are SGHRS and YFSETQ. CDR3 length equals 14 residues. The trim removed 6 bases at V and 0 bases at J, leaving 4 bases unmatched. The CDR3 DNA is TGCGCCAGCAAAGCTAGCGGTAGCACAGATACGCAGTATTTT. Protein product: CASKASGSTDTQYF. Combining the CDR3 with reference TRBV5-1 and TRBJ2-3 gives the whole variable domain KAGVTQTPRYLIKTRGQQVTLSCSPISGHRSVSWYQQTPGQGLQFLFEYFSETQRNKGNFPGRFSGRQFSNSRSEMNVSTLELGDSALYLCASKASGSTDTQYFGPGTRLTVL.

This clonotype was counted between two and nine times. This chain joins TRBV6-1 and TRBJ2-1, with 8 nucleotides matching TRBD1. After removal of 5 bases from V and 11 bases from J, the junction contained 11 bases not matched to a gene. Germline V gives CDR1 MNHNS, CDR2 SASEGT. The CDR3 runs to 14 residues. The CDR3, as DNA: TGTGCCAGCAGTCGGTACCAGGGGGCGAGTCAGCAGTTCTTC. Its protein is CASSRYQGASQQFF.

The J gene is TRBJ2-6, the V gene TRBV6-5; no definite D call. CDR1 and CDR2 (germline): MNHEY, SVGAGI. The CDR3 is 19 amino acids. Deletions cut 0 bases from V and 0 bases from J, with 15 bases between. The CDR3 reads CASSYSVFDLFSGANVLTF. The CDR3 bases are TGTGCCAGCAGTTACTCGGTTTTTGACCTCTTCTCTGGGGCCAACGTCCTGACTTTC.

This chain connects TRBV4-1 to TRBJ2-5, with 8 positions matching TRBD2. Looked up from germline, CDR1 is MGHRA and CDR2 is YSYEKL. Germline trimming cut 5 bases from V and 2 bases from J; bases unmatched to any gene: 10. The CDR3 covers 16 residues. CDR3 in DNA: TGCGCCAGCAGCGAAACTAGCGGTTGGGGGCAAGAGACCCAGTACTTC. This sequence encodes CASSETSGWGQETQYF.

This clonotype turned up a few times. V and J are TRBV19 and TRBJ2-1; no clear D. Germline CDR1 and CDR2: LNHDA and SQIVND (reference sequence). The CDR3 has 14 residues. V dropped 3 bases and J dropped 4 bases, with 10 bases sitting between them. This CDR3 reads CASSISPVYNEQFF. As DNA, the CDR3 is TGTGCCAGTAGTATCTCCCCCGTGTACAATGAGCAGTTCTTC.

This clonotype was counted a few times. The chain recombines TRBV4-2 with TRBJ1-4; D is ambiguous. Germline lookup yields CDR1 LGHNA and CDR2 YNFKEQ. There are 15 residues in the CDR3. Between the trimmed V and J ends, which lost 1 base and 7 bases, there was a span of 13 bases. The CDR3 DNA is TGTGCCAGCAGCCAAGGGGATGTCCTTACTGAAAAACTGTTTTTT. Protein sequence: CASSQGDVLTEKLFF.

CDR3: CASSFGRGQETQYF. The CDR3 DNA is TGCGCCAGCAGCTTCGGCAGGGGGCAAGAGACCCAGTACTTC. This sequence joins TRBV5-1 and TRBJ2-5, with 7 bases lining up with TRBD1. The CDR3 extends over 14 amino acids. CDR1 SGHRS and CDR2 YFSETQ come from the germline V gene. After removal of 2 bases from V and 2 bases from J, the junction contained 3 bases not matched to a gene.

J is TRBJ2-5 and V is TRBV29-1; the D call may be TRBD1 or TRBD2 (5 bases each). The V end was cut by 2 bases, the J end by 4 bases, with 14 bases between. This CDR3 contains 14 residues. Germline V gene sequence: CDR1 SQVTM, CDR2 ANQGSEA. CDR3 protein: CSVEIAGAGETQYF. CDR3 sequence (DNA): TGCAGCGTTGAAATCGCTGGGGCGGGAGAGACCCAGTACTTC.

The V gene is TRBV7-9, the J gene TRBJ2-5; D ambiguous. The CDR3 consists of 14 residues. In germline, CDR1 is SEHNR, CDR2 FQNEAQ (reference sequence). The V end lost 3 bases, the J end lost 5 bases, and 13 bases lay between the germline ends. The CDR3 DNA sequence: TGTGCCAGCAGCTTCTCCAGGAGTAGGGAGACCCAGTACTTC. Encoded protein: CASSFSRSRETQYF.

The J gene is TRBJ1-6, the V gene TRBV7-2, with unresolved D. Germline CDR1 is SGHTA and CDR2 is FQGNSA. The ends were cut back, 5 bases at V and 7 bases at J, with 18 bases in the middle. The CDR3 is 16 amino acids. CDR3 sequence: CASSHLLNGGNSPLHF. The CDR3 DNA is TGTGCCAGCAGCCACCTACTAAACGGAGGGAATTCACCCCTCCACTTT.

The chain is built from TRBV5-1 and TRBJ2-3; 9 bases agree with TRBD1. Trimming at V came to 3 bases and at J to 6 bases, leaving 11 bases not matched to a gene. CDR3 length: 16 residues. Germline V CDR1 and CDR2: SGHRS, YFSETQ. The CDR3 sequence is CASSWETGGGLDTQYF. The CDR3 region has the DNA TGCGCCAGCAGCTGGGAGACAGGGGGAGGTCTGGATACGCAGTATTTT.

The V call is TRBV18, the J call TRBJ1-2; unclear D gene. Trimming took 0 bases from V and 2 from J, leaving 7 bases between them. Germline CDR1 reads KGHSH; CDR2 reads LQKENI. This CDR3 contains 14 residues. The CDR3 DNA sequence: TGTGCCAGCTCACCACCCGCCCGGAACTATGGCTACACCTTC. Translation gives CASSPPARNYGYTF.

The chain employs TRBV5-1 and TRBJ2-5; D gene unclear. The CDR3 loop spans 13 amino acids. V lost 4 bases and J 5 bases, leaving 12 bases between the germline ends. Germline V CDR1 and CDR2: SGHRS, YFSETQ. CDR3 in DNA: TGCGCCAGCAGCCCGGCCCCCGACGAGACCCAGTACTTC. Translated: CASSPAPDETQYF.

Only a few counts were recorded for this clonotype. This rearrangement joins TRBV29-1 to TRBJ2-6, with no clear D. Germline values: CDR1 SQVTM, CDR2 ANQGSEA. Deletions cut 5 bases from V and 3 bases from J, with 8 bases between. The CDR3 contains 13 residues. This CDR3 reads CSVPSNGANVLTF. CDR3 nucleotide sequence: TGCAGCGTTCCCTCAAATGGGGCCAACGTCCTGACTTTC.

This clonotype was seen only a few times. The V call is TRBV24-1, the J call TRBJ2-3, with 11 bases aligning to TRBD2. CDR1 KGHDR and CDR2 SFDVKD come from the germline V gene. CDR3 size: 15 residues. Trimming cost V 4 bases and J 4 bases; bases outside gene matches: 3. The CDR3 nucleotides are TGTGCCACCAGTGAGGCGGGACTAGCGGCAGATACGCAGTATTTT. Residues: CATSEAGLAADTQYF.